Listed here are 17 T cell receptor beta chains from one sample, sequenced in a study of type 1 and type 2 diabetes patients. PCR was run on genomic DNA. A primer set of 30 forward and 13 reverse primers amplified the CDR3. TCRdb re-called the multiplex PCR reads through MiXCR, storing one row per CDR3 protein. The sample contains approximately 260,000 distinct CDR3 sequences, over 45% of which appear only once. Sequenced: peripheral blood mononuclear cells (PBMCs). All receptors derive from a man younger than 35 with type 2 diabetes.

This clonotype has just a few counts. The chain links TRBV12-3 or TRBV12-4 to TRBJ1-2; D perhaps matches TRBD1 (5 bases). V gave up 7 bases and J gave up 4 bases, with 16 bases separating them. The CDR3 runs 14 residues. The CDR3 sequence: CASTLGGFAYGYTF. The CDR3 region has the DNA TGTGCCAGCACCTTGGGGGGGTTCGCCTATGGCTACACCTTC.

This chain connects TRBV7-2 to TRBJ1-5; the D gene is possibly TRBD1 (6 bases). The CDR3 has 16 amino acids. Germline assignment: CDR1 SGHTA and CDR2 FQGNSA. Trimming pared 4 bases from V and 1 base from J, leaving 14 bases between. The CDR3 protein is CASSSGEGVSNQPQHF. The CDR3 region has the DNA TGTGCCAGCAGCTCAGGCGAGGGGGTGAGCAATCAGCCCCAGCATTTT.

Only a few counts were recorded for this clonotype. The chain combines TRBV19 with TRBJ1-1; TRBD1 agrees at 9 bases. CDR1 and CDR2 from the germline V gene are LNHDA and SQIVND (reference sequence). V was clipped by 0 bases and J by 5 bases; unmatched bases: 1. CDR3 length: 14 amino acids. CDR3 nucleotides: TGTGCCAGTAGTATAGAAGGGACAGGGACTGAAGCTTTCTTT. Its protein is CASSIEGTGTEAFF.

This clonotype occurred once. This chain uses TRBV4-1 with TRBJ2-3, with 8 bases matching TRBD2. V lost 5 bases, J lost 2 bases, and 9 bases stayed unmatched. Looked up from germline, CDR1 is MGHRA and CDR2 is YSYEKL. The CDR3 is 16 residues long. The CDR3 spells CASSSQLAGPTDTQYF. DNA of the CDR3: TGCGCCAGCAGCTCGCAATTAGCGGGGCCCACAGATACGCAGTATTTT.

Comments on this clonotype: The junction does not match germline at one end; this may be a read error. This chain uses TRBV7-6 with TRBJ1-4; D is undetermined. The CDR3 runs 15 residues. Germline V lookup: CDR1 SGHVS, CDR2 FNYEAQ. The CDR3 loop is CASNLNVATNEKLFF. In DNA, the CDR3 is TGTGCCAGCAACTTAAACGTCGCAACTAATGAAAAACTGTTTTTT. The variable domain in full, with the rest retrieved from reference TRBV7-6 and TRBJ1-4, is GAGVSQSPRYKVTKRGQDVALRCDPISGHVSLYWYRQALGQGPEFLTYFNYEAQQDKSGLPNDRFSAERPEGSISTLTIQRTEQRDSAMYRCASNLNVATNEKLFFGSGTQLSVL.

The chain is built from TRBV19 and TRBJ1-5; TRBD1 aligns across 10 bases. The germline CDR1 and CDR2 sequences are LNHDA and SQIVND (reference sequence). V gave up 6 bases and J gave up 2 bases; unmatched junction bases: 1. CDR3 length: 14 amino acids. CDR3 coding DNA: TGTGCCAGTAGAGGGACAGGGGGCAATCAGCCCCAGCATTTT. Its translation: CASRGTGGNQPQHF.

This rearrangement joins TRBV7-2 to TRBJ2-3, with D tentatively TRBD1 (5 bases). Trimming stripped 2 bases from V and 5 bases from J, with 8 bases between. Germline V gene lookup returns CDR1 SGHTA and CDR2 FQGNSA. The CDR3 spans 13 residues. The CDR3 sequence is CASSLTQGDTQYF. CDR3 in DNA: TGTGCCAGCAGCTTAACCCAGGGAGATACGCAGTATTTT.

This chain joins TRBV19 and TRBJ2-7; TRBD1 matches 8 bases. Germline CDR1 LNHDA, CDR2 SQIVND (reference sequence). Trimming took 4 bases from V and 5 from J; bases not matched to a gene: 16. The CDR3 is 17 residues long. The CDR3 spells CASSTYLNRGDFNEQYF. The DNA of the CDR3 is TGTGCCAGTAGTACCTACCTAAACAGGGGGGATTTCAACGAGCAGTACTTC.

The chain uses TRBV9 and TRBJ2-6; D unresolved. This CDR3 contains 18 residues. V was pared by 6 bases and J by 0 bases, with 19 bases between. From germline, CDR1 is SGDLS and CDR2 YYNGEE. CDR3 sequence: CASTPRLMQFSGANVLTF. The CDR3 DNA reads as TGTGCCAGCACCCCCCGCCTAATGCAGTTCTCTGGGGCCAACGTCCTGACTTTC.

The V and J genes are TRBV4-3 and TRBJ2-3; TRBD1 matches 9 bases. The trim removed 1 base at V and 4 bases at J, leaving 9 bases unmatched. Per germline, CDR1 LGHNA and CDR2 YSLEER. This CDR3 has 17 residues. CDR3 sequence: CASSQAPGQGSADTQYF. The DNA of the CDR3 is TGCGCCAGCAGCCAAGCACCGGGACAGGGATCCGCAGATACGCAGTATTTT.

This clonotype was found a few times. This sequence joins TRBV7-2 and TRBJ2-3; perhaps TRBD1 as D (6 bases). V dropped 4 bases and J dropped 4 bases, with 27 bases sitting between them. The CDR3 consists of 19 residues. Germline lookup yields CDR1 SGHTA and CDR2 FQGNSA. Here the CDR3 reads CASSSVRGEESRLPDTQYF. CDR3 nucleotide sequence: TGTGCCAGCAGCTCAGTCAGGGGAGAGGAGAGCAGGTTGCCAGATACGCAGTATTTT.

The J gene is TRBJ2-7, the V gene TRBV7-3; D uncertain. Trimming stripped 8 bases from V and 0 bases from J, with 14 bases between. In germline, CDR1 is SGHTA, CDR2 FQGTGA. This CDR3 region has 14 residues. CDR3 loop: CASPTTLCSYEQYF. The DNA for the CDR3 is TGTGCCAGCCCAACGACGCTTTGCTCCTACGAGCAGTACTTC.

The V call is TRBV6-1, the J call TRBJ1-6; D gene unclear. Germline loops: CDR1 MNHNS, CDR2 SASEGT. The CDR3 has 15 amino acids. V lost 4 bases and J lost 6, with 13 bases in between. The CDR3 region is CASSVRQSCNSPLHF. In DNA form, the CDR3 reads TGTGCCAGCAGTGTAAGGCAGAGTTGTAATTCACCCCTCCACTTT.

V usage is TRBV6-1 and J usage is TRBJ2-7; 10 nucleotides line up with TRBD1. Germline CDR1 MNHNS, CDR2 SASEGT. V dropped 8 bases and J dropped 5; count of bases not matched to a gene: 12. This CDR3 has 15 amino acids. The CDR3 sequence is CASGSEETGGHEQYF. DNA for the CDR3: TGTGCCAGCGGGTCGGAGGAGACAGGGGGCCACGAGCAGTACTTC.

The chain joins TRBV12-3 or TRBV12-4 to TRBJ2-5; 12 bases line up with TRBD2. The CDR3 has 15 residues. V trimming: 4 bases; J trimming: 5 bases; junction bases outside the gene matches: 5. CDR3 sequence: CASSSLAGGSETQYF. CDR3 coding DNA: TGTGCCAGCAGTTCACTAGCGGGAGGATCGGAGACCCAGTACTTC.

V and J are TRBV7-3 and TRBJ1-1; D is unclear. The V and J ends lost 5 bases and 5 bases respectively, with 15 bases between them. The germline V gene encodes CDR1 SGHTA and CDR2 FQGTGA. The CDR3 loop spans 14 amino acids. CDR3 DNA: TGTGCCAGCAGCCCGACTACCCTAGATACTGAAGCTTTCTTT. As protein: CASSPTTLDTEAFF.

This clonotype has a handful of counts. The chain recombines TRBV2 with TRBJ1-2, with 9 bases that match TRBD1. V dropped 2 bases and J dropped 7; count of bases not matched to a gene: 11. The CDR3 covers 16 residues. Germline values: CDR1 SNHLY, CDR2 FYNNEI. CDR3 amino acids: CASSEIGTGKFSGYTF. The CDR3 DNA reads TGTGCCAGCAGTGAAATCGGGACAGGGAAGTTTAGTGGCTACACCTTC.